This TCR beta chain comes out of a study of response to subunit inactivated influenza vaccine. Overall study results and limits: It was the authors' suggestion that each seasonal influenza vaccination recruits few new T cells.

TCRdb reprocessed the RT-PCR reads via MiXCR and lists one record per CDR3 protein. The sample contains more than 450,000 distinct CDR3 sequences, 7.6% of which appear only once. The CDR3 is 16 residues long. Germline V CDR1 and CDR2: DFQATT, SNEGSKA (reference sequence). The V and J ends lost 3 bases and 0 bases respectively, with 16 bases between them. Turning to this clonotype: Antigen unknown.

This sequence originates from a man aged 50 to 75 who received an inactivated influenza vaccine. This chain uses TRBV20-1 with TRBJ2-3, with D perhaps matching TRBD2 (5 bases). Sequencing used PBMCs from blood, obtained less than 25 months after vaccination. CDR3 sequence (DNA): TGCAGTGCTAGCCTCAATTGGCTAGCCAGCACAGATACGCAGTATTTT. Translating gives CSASLNWLASTDTQYF.